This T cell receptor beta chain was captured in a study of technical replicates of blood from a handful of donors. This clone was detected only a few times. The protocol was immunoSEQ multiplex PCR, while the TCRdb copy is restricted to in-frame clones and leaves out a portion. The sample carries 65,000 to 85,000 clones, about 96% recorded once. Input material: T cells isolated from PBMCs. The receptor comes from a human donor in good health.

As DNA, the CDR3 is TGTGCCAGCAGTAGACGCCAGGGTAGGAATGAGCAGTTCTTC. This sequence encodes CASSRRQGRNEQFF. The chain is built from TRBV28 and TRBJ2-1, with D perhaps matching TRBD1 (5 bases). Germline values: CDR1 MDHEN, CDR2 SYDVKM. The V end was cut by 5 bases, the J end by 7 bases, with 15 bases between. This CDR3 comprises 14 residues.